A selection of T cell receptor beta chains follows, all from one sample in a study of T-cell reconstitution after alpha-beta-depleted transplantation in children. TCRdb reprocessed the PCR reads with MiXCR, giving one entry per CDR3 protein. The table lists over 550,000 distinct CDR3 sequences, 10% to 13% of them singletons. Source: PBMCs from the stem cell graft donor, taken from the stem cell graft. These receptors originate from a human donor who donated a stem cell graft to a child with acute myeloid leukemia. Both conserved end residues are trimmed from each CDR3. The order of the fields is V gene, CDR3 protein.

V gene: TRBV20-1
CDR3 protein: SAIPSPNSPLH

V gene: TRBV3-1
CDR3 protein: ASSPGAAYEQY

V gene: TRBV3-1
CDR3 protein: ASSQGTADSGNTIY

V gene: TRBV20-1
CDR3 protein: SAKDRTSGNTIY

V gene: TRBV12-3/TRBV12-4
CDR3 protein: ASSLSEGGVGSPLH

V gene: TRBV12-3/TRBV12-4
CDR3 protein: ASSSTGFSYNEQF

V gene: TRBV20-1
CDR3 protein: SARDITGALYEQY

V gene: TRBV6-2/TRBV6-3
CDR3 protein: ASIGEGWNTEAF

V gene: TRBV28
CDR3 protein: ASGFWRAAYEQY

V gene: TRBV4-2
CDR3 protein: ASSLGTSGSLTDTQY

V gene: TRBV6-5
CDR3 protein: ASSYGLAGGGADTQY

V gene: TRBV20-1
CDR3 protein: SARTRLNTEAF

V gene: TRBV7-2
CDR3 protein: ASSPKGSSREQF

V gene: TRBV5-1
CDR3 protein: ASSLDNVLNEQF

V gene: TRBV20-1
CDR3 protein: SASSPTPGDYGYT

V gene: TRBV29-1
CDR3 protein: SVVLGAEKLF

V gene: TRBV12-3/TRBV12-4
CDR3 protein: ASSFRADTQY

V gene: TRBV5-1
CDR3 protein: ASSLTGDHYGYT

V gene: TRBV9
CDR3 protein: ASSPRETYNEQF

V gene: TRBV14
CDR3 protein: ASSRTGRSYEQY

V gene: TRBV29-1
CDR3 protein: SVGPTSGRYNEQF

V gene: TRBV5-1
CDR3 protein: ASRGETDTQY

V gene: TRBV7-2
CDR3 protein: ASSLDGGGGTDTQY

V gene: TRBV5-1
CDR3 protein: ASSLERGDEKLF

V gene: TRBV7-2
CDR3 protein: ASTIWGEGSQY

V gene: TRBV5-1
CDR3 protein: ASSYEGGEQF

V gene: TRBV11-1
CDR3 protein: ASSKLGGLADPHNEQF

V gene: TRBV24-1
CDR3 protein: ATRDSGANVLT

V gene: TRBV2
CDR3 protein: ATNFPIQGVTYEQY

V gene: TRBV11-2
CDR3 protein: ASSFRTAHQETQY

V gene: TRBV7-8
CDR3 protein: ASSPLAGAPSYEQY

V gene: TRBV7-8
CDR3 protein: ASSSRGAGEDTQY

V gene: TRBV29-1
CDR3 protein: SVLPVYSLQETQY

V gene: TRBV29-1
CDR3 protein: SHATGTDTQY

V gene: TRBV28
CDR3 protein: ASSPSGDSSYNEQF

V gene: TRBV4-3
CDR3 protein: ASSQGASGRADTQY

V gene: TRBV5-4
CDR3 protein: ASSARGGGLASHTQY

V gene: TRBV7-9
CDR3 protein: ASSLRGGDEKLF

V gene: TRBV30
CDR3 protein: AWSVDSSYNEQF

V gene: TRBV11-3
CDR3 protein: ASSHRGGTNTGELF

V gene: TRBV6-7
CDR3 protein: ASSPTGDREFSPLH

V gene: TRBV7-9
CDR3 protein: ASSLALQGAGEQY

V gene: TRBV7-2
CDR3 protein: ASSLRAGFPGELF

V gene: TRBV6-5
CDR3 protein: ASILAGGPDNEQF

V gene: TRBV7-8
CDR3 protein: ASNGLGSSGVRITDTQY

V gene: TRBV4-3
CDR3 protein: ASSQQSGGGSTDTQY

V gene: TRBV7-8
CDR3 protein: ASSSGREEQF

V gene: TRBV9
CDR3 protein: ASSGGISGSIYEQY

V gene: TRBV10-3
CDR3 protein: AIRTRQGSGYEQY

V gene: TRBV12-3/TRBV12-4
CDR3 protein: ASRAGSSNTGELF

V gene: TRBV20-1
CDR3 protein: SARAGLAGGRDTDTQY

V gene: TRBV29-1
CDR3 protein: SVEDTSLYEQY

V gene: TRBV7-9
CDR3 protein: ASSFTGSPNTEAF

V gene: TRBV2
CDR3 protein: ASSEERVTISWKTQY

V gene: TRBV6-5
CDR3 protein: ASRGGAQRSSYEQY

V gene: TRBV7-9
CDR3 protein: ASSLTWTGQEGYT

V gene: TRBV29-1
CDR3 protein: SVQGTDTQY

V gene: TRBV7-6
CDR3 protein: ASSLLPYSYNEQF

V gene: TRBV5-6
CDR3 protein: ASSYRTGVSYEQY